This TCR beta chain is drawn from a study of OX40 agonist ivuxolimab in advanced cancers. Study in general: Patients received ivuxolimab, an intravenous treatment, every 2 weeks at 0.01 to 10 mg/kg. Patients with hepatocellular carcinoma, melanoma, renal cell or head and neck cancer made up the dose-escalation patients. With a range of roughly 23 to 85, age averaged 60 years, and approximately 83% were male.

Germline lookup yields CDR1 PRHDT and CDR2 FYEKMQ (reference sequence). The V and J ends lost 1 base and 0 bases respectively, with 13 bases between them. CDR3 length equals 18 residues. Profiling relied on immunoSEQ multiplex PCR, and the TCRdb table lists in-frame clones only, not all of them. The table lists tens of thousands of clones, about nine tenths of them singletons. This clone has a single count. This TCR was recovered from an adult with an advanced solid tumor such as melanoma, head and neck, liver or kidney cancer. The starting material was CD4+ or CD8+ T cells sorted from blood, obtained in a trial of the OX40 agonist ivuxolimab. This chain connects TRBV13 to TRBJ2-6; D could derive from TRBD1 or TRBD2 (5 bases each). The CDR3 protein is CASSLAWGTSSGANVLTF. In DNA, the CDR3 is TGTGCCAGCAGCTTAGCGTGGGGGACCAGCTCTGGGGCCAACGTCCTGACTTTC.